These 28 T cell receptor beta chains were sequenced from one sample in a study of technical replicates of blood from several donors. Assay used: immunoSEQ multiplex PCR; TCRdb lists only in-frame clones, some missing. The table shows about 59,000 clones, with just over 90% occurring only once. The sequenced sample consisted of PBMCs. The receptor source for this set is a human donor in good health. Some clones in this sample may be carry-over from other donors' samples.

The V and J genes are TRBV6-5 and TRBJ1-2; a weak D match, TRBD1 (6 bases). Per germline, CDR1 MNHEY and CDR2 SVGAGI. The germline V and J ends were trimmed by 4 bases and 8 bases, with 23 bases remaining between them. The CDR3 contains 16 residues. CDR3 nucleotide sequence: TGTGCCAGCAGTTCCTCCCGGGGGGCGCGATCCCACGGCTACACCTTC. Protein: CASSSSRGARSHGYTF.

The chain employs TRBV7-2 and TRBJ2-7; no definite D call. Trimming shortened V by 8 bases and J by 0 bases, and 14 bases separated the two germline ends. CDR3 size: 14 residues. Germline V gene data show CDR1 as SGHTA and CDR2 as FQGNSA. This CDR3 is CASGVMTDSYEQYF. For the CDR3, the DNA is TGTGCCAGCGGAGTCATGACTGACTCCTACGAGCAGTACTTC.

The CDR3 DNA follows: TGTGCCAGCAGCCAAGAGGTCGGGAGGCAGACCTACGAGCAGTACTTC. Translation gives CASSQEVGRQTYEQYF. The rearrangement links TRBV14 to TRBJ2-7; 7 bases line up with TRBD2. The CDR3 contains 16 residues. J gave up 2 bases and V 0 bases, and 7 bases lay outside the gene matches. In germline, CDR1 is SGHDN, CDR2 FVKESK.

The chain uses TRBV7-2 and TRBJ1-2; the match to TRBD1 covers 9 bases. The germline V gene has CDR1 SGHTA and CDR2 FQGNSA. V trimming: 5 bases; J trimming: 5 bases; junction bases outside the gene matches: 9. The CDR3 totals 15 residues. The CDR3 sequence is CASSAGTGLGYGYTF. The CDR3 coding sequence is TGTGCCAGCAGCGCAGGGACAGGGTTGGGGTATGGCTACACCTTC.

The chain recombines TRBV5-6 with TRBJ2-1; TRBD2 agrees at 10 bases. The CDR3 length is 15 residues. Trimming removed 1 base from V and 8 bases from J; junction bases left unmatched: 6. The germline gives CDR1 SGHDT, CDR2 YYEEEE. This chain's CDR3 is CASSLMVAGGYEQFF. The CDR3, as DNA: TGTGCCAGCAGCTTGATGGTAGCGGGAGGCTATGAGCAGTTCTTC.

A few counts support this clone. V gene TRBV4-2 combines with J gene TRBJ2-1; 10 bases are a match to TRBD2. Germline assignment: CDR1 LGHNA and CDR2 YNFKEQ. The CDR3 loop spans 17 amino acids. J was trimmed by 4 bases and V by 1 base; bases with no gene match: 7. For the CDR3, the DNA is TGTGCCAGCAGCCAAGGATATAGGACTAGCGGATACAATGAGCAGTTCTTC. This gives the protein CASSQGYRTSGYNEQFF.

The chain recombines TRBV6-1 with TRBJ1-2, with D perhaps matching TRBD1 (5 bases). Deletions cut 4 bases from V and 4 bases from J, with 16 bases between. Germline V gene lookup returns CDR1 MNHNS and CDR2 SASEGT. The CDR3 has 15 residues. CDR3: CASSVEVAGGYGYTF. The CDR3 DNA sequence: TGTGCCAGCAGTGTGGAAGTGGCCGGGGGCTATGGCTACACCTTC.

V gene TRBV2 combines with J gene TRBJ1-2; the D gene is possibly TRBD1 (5 bases). Germline CDR1 and CDR2: SNHLY and FYNNEI. This CDR3 has 14 residues. The V gene lost 8 bases and the J gene lost 0 bases, with 13 bases spanning the gap. CDR3 residues: CASAGQGPNYGYTF. CDR3 in DNA: TGTGCCAGCGCGGGGCAGGGCCCTAACTATGGCTACACCTTC.

This clone was observed a single time. Sequence at one end of the junction differs from germline and may be a read error. The chain employs TRBV7-2 and TRBJ2-1; D call uncertain. CDR3 length: 11 amino acids. Germline V gene sequence: CDR1 SGHTA, CDR2 FQGNSA. CDR3 coding DNA: TGTGCCAGCAGCTCCTTCAATGAGCAGTTCTTC. This encodes CASSSFNEQFF.

Comment on this clone: The same CDR3 also results from other DNA sequences found in this sample. The genes are TRBV19 and TRBJ2-7; TRBD1 aligns across 11 bases. CDR3 size: 14 residues. The germline gives CDR1 LNHDA, CDR2 SQIVND (reference sequence). J gave up 3 bases and V 3 bases, and 1 base lay outside the gene matches. The DNA for the CDR3 is TGTGCCAGTAGTATGGGGACAGGGGGCTACGAGCAGTACTTC. This codes for CASSMGTGGYEQYF.

The chain joins TRBV6-5 to TRBJ1-6; TRBD1 aligns across 7 bases. CDR3 length equals 14 residues. The junction had 5 bases not matched to a gene; V was cut back by 2 bases and J by 10 bases. Germline CDR1 reads MNHEY; CDR2 reads SVGAGI. CDR3: CASSYGDSTSPLHF. The CDR3 nucleotides read TGTGCCAGCAGTTACGGGGACAGCACATCACCCCTCCACTTT.

This sequence joins TRBV4-1 and TRBJ2-6; maybe TRBD2 (7 bases). Germline V gives CDR1 MGHRA, CDR2 YSYEKL. Deletions cut 6 bases from V and 0 bases from J, with 18 bases between. This CDR3 has 18 residues. DNA of the CDR3: TGCGCCAGCAGGGCAACGGGGGGCGGCCTCTCTGGGGCCAACGTCCTGACTTTC. Protein sequence: CASRATGGGLSGANVLTF.

The J gene is TRBJ2-7, the V gene TRBV25-1; 9 bases match TRBD2. The CDR3 is 15 residues long. The germline V gene has CDR1 MGHDK and CDR2 SYGVNS. The J segment lost 3 bases and the V segment lost 8 bases, leaving 11 bases of the junction unmatched. CDR3 in DNA: TGTGCCAGCGGGGAAAGTAGCGGGAGTTTCTACGAGCAGTACTTC. Translation gives CASGESSGSFYEQYF.

This rearrangement joins TRBV9 to TRBJ2-7; 7 nucleotides match TRBD2. Germline V lookup: CDR1 SGDLS, CDR2 YYNGEE. After removal of 0 bases from V and 4 bases from J, the junction contained 4 bases not matched to a gene. This CDR3 region has 14 residues. CDR3 amino acids: CASSVGDYRYEQYF. The DNA for the CDR3 is TGTGCCAGCAGCGTAGGGGACTACCGATACGAGCAGTACTTC.

The V call is TRBV6-7, the J call TRBJ2-5; 8 bases are shared with TRBD2. TRBV6-7 is marked as an open reading frame, function uncertain. The length of the CDR3 is 20 residues. Trimming cost V 0 bases and J 0 bases; bases outside gene matches: 15. The CDR3 nucleotides are TGTGCCAGCAGTTACTCGGTAGCTCTCTGGTGCGGGGGGTACCAAGAGACCCAGTACTTC. Its protein product is CASSYSVALWCGGYQETQYF.

This clone appeared a single time. As DNA, the CDR3 is TGTGCCAGCAGCTCCCAGACTAGCGGCGGGTCCGAGCAGTACTTC. This translates into CASSSQTSGGSEQYF. V gene TRBV7-2 combines with J gene TRBJ2-7, with 9 bases lining up with TRBD2. With 4 bases clipped from V and 6 bases from J, the junction kept 10 bases outside the gene matches. The length of the CDR3 is 15 residues. Germline CDR1 and CDR2: SGHTA and FQGNSA. Full variable domain (outside the CDR3, taken from reference TRBV7-2 and TRBJ2-7): GAGVSQSPSNKVTEKGKDVELRCDPISGHTALYWYRQSLGQGLEFLIYFQGNSAPDKSGLPSDRFSAERTGGSVSTLTIQRTQQEDSAVYLCASSSQTSGGSEQYFGPGTRLTVT.

This chain links TRBV6-4 with TRBJ1-1; 8 nucleotides agree with TRBD1. The J segment lost 2 bases and the V segment lost 6 bases, leaving 5 bases of the junction unmatched. This CDR3 contains 14 residues. CDR1 MRHNA and CDR2 SNTAGT come from the germline V gene. In nucleotides, the CDR3 is TGTGCCAGCAGCCCCGGGACAGGCAACACTGAAGCTTTCTTT. Translating gives CASSPGTGNTEAFF.

This chain connects TRBV19 to TRBJ1-6; 9 bases are shared with TRBD1. The trim removed 5 bases at V and 6 bases at J, leaving 2 bases unmatched. Germline CDR1 reads LNHDA; CDR2 reads SQIVND (reference sequence). The CDR3 has 14 residues. The CDR3 region is CASSVGQGNSPLHF. The CDR3 DNA sequence: TGTGCCAGTAGTGTGGGACAGGGTAATTCACCCCTCCACTTT.

In its sample, this clone was seen a few times. The V and J genes are TRBV4-2 and TRBJ1-2; D gene unclear. Per the germline V gene, CDR1 is LGHNA and CDR2 is YNFKEQ. The germline V and J ends were trimmed by 1 base and 5 bases, with 20 bases remaining between them. The CDR3 has 17 residues. This CDR3 reads CASSQVEGEGWVYGYTF. The CDR3 coding sequence is TGTGCCAGCAGCCAAGTGGAAGGCGAGGGATGGGTTTATGGCTACACCTTC.

The CDR3 region is CAISSGTSGTSGELFF. For the CDR3, the DNA is TGTGCCATCAGTTCCGGGACTAGCGGGACGAGCGGGGAGCTGTTTTTT. The V gene is TRBV10-3, the J gene TRBJ2-2; 13 bases map to TRBD2. Losses at the gene ends were 5 bases for V and 7 bases for J; bases not matched to a gene: 7. This CDR3 region has 16 residues. CDR1 ENHRY and CDR2 SYGVKD come from the germline V gene.

This chain uses TRBV5-1 with TRBJ1-6, with D possibly TRBD1 on 6 matching bases. This CDR3 spans 14 amino acids. CDR1 is SGHRS and CDR2 is YFSETQ in the germline V gene. V dropped 3 bases and J dropped 5 bases, with 9 bases sitting between them. CDR3 in DNA: TGCGCCAGCAGCTCCGGGACAAATAATTCACCCCTCCACTTT. Amino acids: CASSSGTNNSPLHF. The variable domain in full, with the rest retrieved from reference TRBV5-1 and TRBJ1-6, is KAGVTQTPRYLIKTRGQQVTLSCSPISGHRSVSWYQQTPGQGLQFLFEYFSETQRNKGNFPGRFSGRQFSNSRSEMNVSTLELGDSALYLCASSSGTNNSPLHFGNGTRLTVT.

Notes on this clone: The germline gene is not matched at one end of the junction; a read error may be the cause. The CDR3 bases are TGCGCCAGCAGACAAGGACAGTCGAGCTCCTACAATGAGCAGTTCTTC. Residues: CASRQGQSSSYNEQFF. The chain uses TRBV4-1 and TRBJ2-1; a weak D match, TRBD1 (6 bases). The CDR3 spans 16 residues. The germline CDR1 and CDR2 sequences are MGHRA and YSYEKL.

This rearrangement joins TRBV9 to TRBJ1-6; D is possibly TRBD1 (5 bases). This CDR3 region has 15 residues. CDR1 and CDR2 from the germline V gene are SGDLS and YYNGEE. With 4 bases removed from V and 9 bases from J, the gap between germline ends came to 17 bases. The CDR3 protein is CASSPQGAVGSPLHF. The CDR3 nucleotides read TGTGCCAGCAGCCCCCAAGGGGCAGTAGGTTCACCCCTCCACTTT.

V and J are TRBV2 and TRBJ2-7; 12 bases line up with TRBD1. The CDR3 loop spans 14 amino acids. The V and J ends lost 6 bases and 2 bases, in that order; junction bases with no gene match: 2. Germline V lookup: CDR1 SNHLY, CDR2 FYNNEI. The CDR3 region has the DNA TGTGCCAGCAGGGGGGACAGGGGGCCCTACGAGCAGTACTTC. Its protein product is CASRGDRGPYEQYF.

This rearrangement joins TRBV4-3 to TRBJ2-1; TRBD2 might be the D (5 bases). The germline CDR1 and CDR2 sequences are LGHNA and YSLEER. The V and J ends lost 0 bases and 12 bases respectively, with 15 bases between them. The CDR3 has 14 amino acids. DNA for the CDR3: TGCGCCAGCAGCCAAGATCCGGTCGGGAAGTCGCAGTTCTTC. It translates to CASSQDPVGKSQFF.

This chain uses TRBV5-1 with TRBJ2-7; no clear D gene. The CDR3 length is 15 residues. Trimming shortened V by 1 base and J by 3 bases, and 14 bases separated the two germline ends. CDR1 and CDR2 from the germline V gene are SGHRS and YFSETQ. CDR3 DNA: TGCGCCAGCAGCTTGCGACGAGACTTAGGCTACGAGCAGTACTTC. Encoded protein: CASSLRRDLGYEQYF.

This clone has a single count. The rearrangement links TRBV6-5 to TRBJ2-7, with D perhaps matching TRBD2 (6 bases). Germline lookup yields CDR1 MNHEY and CDR2 SVGAGI. V was cut by 1 base and J by 2 bases, with 15 bases left in between. The CDR3 has 16 residues. The CDR3 DNA sequence: TGTGCCAGCAGTTACTTCGGCCGAGGAGGGACCTACGAGCAGTACTTC. Translated: CASSYFGRGGTYEQYF.

The chain recombines TRBV6-1 with TRBJ2-7, with TRBD2 matching over 7 bases. CDR3 length: 15 residues. V lost 6 bases, J lost 1 base, and 9 bases stayed unmatched. Germline V lookup: CDR1 MNHNS, CDR2 SASEGT. This chain's CDR3 is CASSPEAGSSYEQYF. The DNA for the CDR3 is TGTGCCAGCAGCCCCGAAGCGGGGTCTTCCTACGAGCAGTACTTC.